A single sample is the source of the 11 T cell receptor beta chains below, sequenced in a study of metastatic and nonmetastatic thyroid tumors. Each patient went into thyroid surgery without having received any treatment. TCRdb called clones again from the PCR reads with MiXCR. The repertoire holds about 15,000 clones, roughly 19% seen once, with approximately 15% in the top ten. The material sequenced was blood. All receptors derive from a female donor with papillary thyroid cancer or a benign thyroid nodule (not recorded which). Some clones in this sample may be carry-over from other donors' samples.

This clone was seen a handful of times. A single base separates this from a much larger clone, so it may be a read error. This rearrangement joins TRBV19 to TRBJ2-1; D is possibly TRBD1 (5 bases). Between the trimmed V and J ends, which lost 6 bases and 2 bases, there was a span of 14 bases. Per germline, CDR1 LNHDA and CDR2 SQIVND (reference sequence). The CDR3 totals 15 residues. In DNA form, the CDR3 reads TGTGCCAGTAGAGGGGTATCGTCGGCCTACAATGAGCAGTTCTTC. Translating gives CASRGVSSAYNEQFF.

This clone was found many times. The sample holds other DNA sequences that translate to the same CDR3. This chain links TRBV29-1 with TRBJ1-2, with a weak D call TRBD1 (6 bases). The germline V gene encodes CDR1 SQVTM and CDR2 ANQGSEA. V gave up 5 bases and J gave up 3 bases, with 16 bases separating them. CDR3 length: 14 residues. The CDR3 DNA reads as TGCAGCGTTTGGGGGGGCGCAGGGCACTATGGCTACACCTTC. Its protein product is CSVWGGAGHYGYTF.

The chain is built from TRBV28 and TRBJ2-2, with D possibly being TRBD1 or TRBD2 (6 bases each). This CDR3 spans 15 amino acids. The ends were cut back, 3 bases at V and 4 bases at J, with 12 bases in the middle. The V gene's germline CDR1 is MDHEN and CDR2 SYDVKM. CDR3 protein: CASSFLKGGTGELFF. The CDR3 coding sequence is TGTGCCAGCAGTTTTCTTAAGGGGGGCACCGGGGAGCTGTTTTTT.

This clone was seen at least ten times. One end of the junction is discordant with germline, which a read error may explain. The V gene is TRBV7-2, the J gene TRBJ1-3; TRBD1 might be the D (5 bases). CDR3 length: 14 amino acids. Per the germline V gene, CDR1 is SGHTA and CDR2 is FQGNSA. DNA of the CDR3: TGTGCCAGCAGCCCTGGCGGGGGTAGGAGCCCAGAGATTTTT. Translation gives CASSPGGGRSPEIF.

CDR3 bases: TGTGCCAGCAGCTTACAGGTTTACTATGGCTACACCTTC. This sequence encodes CASSLQVYYGYTF. The V call is TRBV7-2, the J call TRBJ1-2; D is unresolved. V shed 2 bases and J shed 3 bases, with 7 bases lying between them. The CDR3 is 13 residues long. CDR1 is SGHTA, CDR2 FQGNSA, per germline. Drawing the rest from reference TRBV7-2 and TRBJ1-2, the complete variable domain is GAGVSQSPSNKVTEKGKDVELRCDPISGHTALYWYRQSLGQGLEFLIYFQGNSAPDKSGLPSDRFSAERTGGSVSTLTIQRTQQEDSAVYLCASSLQVYYGYTFGSGTRLTVV.

This clone was seen ten or more times. J is TRBJ2-6 and V is TRBV20-1; unclear D gene. Trimming took off 0 bases at V and 0 bases at J, with 3 bases between the two ends. The CDR3 contains 14 residues. The V gene's germline CDR1 is DFQATT and CDR2 SNEGSKA (reference sequence). In DNA form, the CDR3 reads TGCAGTGCTAGAGACGACTCTGGGGCCAACGTCCTGACTTTC. Its protein is CSARDDSGANVLTF.

In its sample, this clone is medium-sized (0.01 to 0.1%). The chain employs TRBV24-1 and TRBJ2-1, with D maybe TRBD1 (6 bases). Germline V gene data show CDR1 as KGHDR and CDR2 as SFDVKD. The CDR3 is made up of 16 amino acids. Trimming removed 3 bases at V and 0 bases at J, with 11 bases between. The chain's CDR3 is CATSDPQGSSYNEQFF. In DNA, the CDR3 is TGTGCCACCAGTGATCCACAGGGTAGCTCCTACAATGAGCAGTTCTTC.

J is TRBJ1-3 and V is TRBV28, with D perhaps matching TRBD1 (5 bases). Deletions cut 6 bases from V and 8 bases from J, with 11 bases between. From germline, CDR1 is MDHEN and CDR2 SYDVKM. This CDR3 comprises 12 residues. This CDR3 reads CASRQALDTIYF. The CDR3 region has the DNA TGTGCCAGCAGACAGGCGTTAGACACCATATATTTT.

By frequency in the sample, this clone is medium-sized. The rearrangement joins TRBV28 to TRBJ2-7; D may be TRBD2 (6 bases). CDR3 size: 14 residues. CDR1 is MDHEN and CDR2 is SYDVKM in the germline V gene. V shed 3 bases and J shed 0 bases, with 9 bases lying between them. The CDR3 DNA is TGTGCCAGCAGTTTTGGTAGCGGCTCCTACGAGCAGTACTTC. This gives the protein CASSFGSGSYEQYF.

The V gene is TRBV28, the J gene TRBJ1-5; unclear D gene. V lost 3 bases and J 4 bases, leaving 10 bases between the germline ends. Germline V gene data show CDR1 as MDHEN and CDR2 as SYDVKM. There are 14 residues in the CDR3. CDR3 DNA: TGTGCCAGCAGTTTCGGGGATGGGAATCAGCCCCAGCATTTT. Protein: CASSFGDGNQPQHF. The whole variable domain, remainder taken from reference TRBV28 and TRBJ1-5, is DVKVTQSSRYLVKRTGEKVFLECVQDMDHENMFWYRQDPGLGLRLIYFSYDVKMKEKGDIPEGYSVSREKKERFSLILESASTNQTSMYLCASSFGDGNQPQHFGDGTRLSIL.

This clone was counted ten times or more. Other DNA variants within this sample encode the same CDR3. The rearrangement links TRBV5-1 to TRBJ1-5; no definite D call. Germline V gene data show CDR1 as SGHRS and CDR2 as YFSETQ. The CDR3 runs to 14 residues. V was clipped by 4 bases and J by 4 bases, with 12 bases between them. This CDR3 is CASSPSFGNQPQHF. The CDR3 DNA follows: TGCGCCAGCAGCCCTTCCTTTGGTAATCAGCCCCAGCATTTT.